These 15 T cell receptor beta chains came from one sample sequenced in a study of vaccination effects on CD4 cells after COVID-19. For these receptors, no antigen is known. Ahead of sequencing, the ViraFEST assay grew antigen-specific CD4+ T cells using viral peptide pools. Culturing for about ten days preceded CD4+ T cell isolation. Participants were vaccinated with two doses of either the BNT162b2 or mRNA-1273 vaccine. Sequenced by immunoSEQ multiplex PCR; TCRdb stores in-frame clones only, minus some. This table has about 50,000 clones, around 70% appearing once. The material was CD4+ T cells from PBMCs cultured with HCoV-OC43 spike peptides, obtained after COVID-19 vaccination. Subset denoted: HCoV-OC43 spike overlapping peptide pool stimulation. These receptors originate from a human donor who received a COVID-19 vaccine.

The CDR3 spells CASSQDWSKWRQVRGNTEAFF. DNA for the CDR3: TGTGCCAGCAGCCAAGATTGGTCAAAATGGAGACAGGTAAGAGGGAACACTGAAGCTTTCTTT. The genes are TRBV3-1 (or the pseudogene TRBV3-2) and TRBJ1-1; possible D gene TRBD1, 6 bases. V was trimmed by 0 bases and J by 1 base, leaving 27 bases between them. CDR1 is LGHDT, CDR2 YNNKEL, per germline (reference sequence). This CDR3 comprises 21 residues.

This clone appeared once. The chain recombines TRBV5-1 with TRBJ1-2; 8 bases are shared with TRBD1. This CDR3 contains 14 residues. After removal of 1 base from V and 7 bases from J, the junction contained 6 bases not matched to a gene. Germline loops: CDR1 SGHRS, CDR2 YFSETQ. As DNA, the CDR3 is TGCGCCAGCAGCTTGTGGGGGACAGGTTTTGGCTACACCTTC. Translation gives CASSLWGTGFGYTF.

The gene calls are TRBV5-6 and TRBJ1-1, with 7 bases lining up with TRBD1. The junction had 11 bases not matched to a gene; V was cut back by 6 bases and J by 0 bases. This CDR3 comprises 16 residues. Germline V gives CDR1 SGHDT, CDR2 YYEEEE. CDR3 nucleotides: TGTGCCAGCACAACTTACCGGGACAGCCTGAACACTGAAGCTTTCTTT. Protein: CASTTYRDSLNTEAFF.

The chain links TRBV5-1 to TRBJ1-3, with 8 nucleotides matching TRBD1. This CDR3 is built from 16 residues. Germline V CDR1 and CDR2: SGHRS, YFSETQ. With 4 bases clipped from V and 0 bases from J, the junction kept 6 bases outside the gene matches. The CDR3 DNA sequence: TGCGCCAGCAGCCCCGGACAGGGCTACTCTGGAAACACCATATATTTT. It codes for CASSPGQGYSGNTIYF.

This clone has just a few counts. As DNA, the CDR3 is TGTGCCAGCAGTGAAGCGGGACGCCAGTTCTTC. This sequence encodes CASSEAGRQFF. V gene TRBV6-1 combines with J gene TRBJ2-1, with D perhaps assigned TRBD1 or TRBD2 (5 bases each). Germline V gives CDR1 MNHNS, CDR2 SASEGT. V gave up 0 bases and J gave up 13 bases, with 7 bases separating them. The CDR3 has 11 amino acids.

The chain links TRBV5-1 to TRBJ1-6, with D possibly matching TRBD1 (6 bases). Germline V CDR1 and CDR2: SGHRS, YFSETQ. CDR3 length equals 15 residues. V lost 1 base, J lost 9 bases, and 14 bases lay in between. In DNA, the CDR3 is TGCGCCAGCAGCTTGTCTTCAGGGGTAGGTTCACCCCTCCACTTT. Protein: CASSLSSGVGSPLHF.

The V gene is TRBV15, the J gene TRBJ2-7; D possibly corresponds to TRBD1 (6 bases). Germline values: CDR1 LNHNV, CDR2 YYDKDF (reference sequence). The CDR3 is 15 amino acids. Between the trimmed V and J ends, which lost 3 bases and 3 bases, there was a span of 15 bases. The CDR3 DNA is TGTGCCACCAGCAGGGAAACTCACAGGGACTACGAGCAGTACTTC. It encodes CATSRETHRDYEQYF.

The CDR3 DNA reads TGTGCCAGCAGCCTTGGGACAGGGCCCTTCTTCGAGCAGTACTTC. It is translated as CASSLGTGPFFEQYF. The chain recombines TRBV14 with TRBJ2-7; 9 positions agree with TRBD1. The germline gives CDR1 SGHDN, CDR2 FVKESK. Germline trimming cut 4 bases from V and 6 bases from J; bases unmatched to any gene: 10. The CDR3 is 15 amino acids.

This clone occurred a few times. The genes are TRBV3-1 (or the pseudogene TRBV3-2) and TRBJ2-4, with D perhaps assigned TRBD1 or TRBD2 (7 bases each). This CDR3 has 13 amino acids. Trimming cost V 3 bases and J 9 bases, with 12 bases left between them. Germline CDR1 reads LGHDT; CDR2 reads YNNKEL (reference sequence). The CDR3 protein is CASSQGGGGIQYF. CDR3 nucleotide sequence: TGTGCCAGCAGCCAGGGAGGGGGCGGCATTCAGTACTTC.

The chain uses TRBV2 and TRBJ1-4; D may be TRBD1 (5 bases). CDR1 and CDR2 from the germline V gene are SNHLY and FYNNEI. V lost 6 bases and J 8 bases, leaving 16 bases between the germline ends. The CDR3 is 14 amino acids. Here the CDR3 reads CASSGGRFWEKLFF. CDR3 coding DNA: TGTGCCAGCAGCGGGGGACGGTTCTGGGAAAAACTGTTTTTT. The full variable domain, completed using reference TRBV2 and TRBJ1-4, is EPEVTQTPSHQVTQMGQEVILRCVPISNHLYFYWYRQILGQKVEFLVSFYNNEISEKSEIFDDQFSVERPDGSNFTLKIRSTKLEDSAMYFCASSGGRFWEKLFFGSGTQLSVL.

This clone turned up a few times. CDR3 in amino acids: CASSPNQGANYGYTF. CDR3 nucleotides: TGTGCCAGCAGCCCAAACCAGGGGGCTAACTATGGCTACACCTTC. This chain links TRBV11-2 with TRBJ1-2; 7 bases map to TRBD1. The CDR3 covers 15 residues. CDR1 and CDR2 from the germline V gene are SGHAT and FQNNGV. The V segment lost 5 bases and the J segment 0 bases; nucleotides outside the gene matches: 6.

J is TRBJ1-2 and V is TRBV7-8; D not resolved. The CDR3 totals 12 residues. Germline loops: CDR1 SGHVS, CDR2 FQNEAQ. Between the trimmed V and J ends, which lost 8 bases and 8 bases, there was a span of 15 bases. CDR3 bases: TGTGCCAGCGGGCGGGCTGTGGAAGGCTACACCTTC. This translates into CASGRAVEGYTF.

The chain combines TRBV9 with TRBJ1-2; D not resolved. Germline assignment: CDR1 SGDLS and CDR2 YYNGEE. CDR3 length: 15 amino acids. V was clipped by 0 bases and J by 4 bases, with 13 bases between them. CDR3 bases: TGTGCCAGCAGCGTAGGCGGTGACGTTGGCTATGGCTACACCTTC. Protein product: CASSVGGDVGYGYTF. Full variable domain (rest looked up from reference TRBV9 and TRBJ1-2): DSGVTQTPKHLITATGQRVTLRCSPRSGDLSVYWYQQSLDQGLQFLIQYYNGEERAKGNILERFSAQQFPDLHSELNLSSLELGDSALYFCASSVGGDVGYGYTFGSGTRLTVV.

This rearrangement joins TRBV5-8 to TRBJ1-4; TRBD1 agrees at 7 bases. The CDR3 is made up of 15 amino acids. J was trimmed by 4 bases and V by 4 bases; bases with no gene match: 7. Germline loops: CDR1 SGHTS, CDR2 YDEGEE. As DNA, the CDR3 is TGTGCCAGCAGCGGACGGGACAGCTATAATGAAAAACTGTTTTTT. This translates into CASSGRDSYNEKLFF.

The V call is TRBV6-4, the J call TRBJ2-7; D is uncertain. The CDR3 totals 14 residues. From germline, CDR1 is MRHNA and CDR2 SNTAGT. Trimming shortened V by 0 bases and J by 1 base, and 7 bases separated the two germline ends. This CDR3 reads CASSDSWLSYEQYF. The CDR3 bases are TGTGCCAGCAGTGACTCCTGGCTGTCCTACGAGCAGTACTTC.